This paragraph covers one T cell receptor beta chain sequence. What it binds is unknown. The entry originates in a study of Ad26.COV2.S vaccination and SARS-CoV-2 variants. General study findings and limits: TCR breadth and depth estimates may have understated total T cell responses.

This CDR3 spans 19 amino acids. Looked up from germline, CDR1 is MNHEY and CDR2 is SMNVEV (reference sequence). Trimming cost V 5 bases and J 3 bases; bases outside gene matches: 15. Regarding treatment: some 19 received Ad26.COV2.S at low or high dose, single or two shots; a few received placebo; per-sample allocation not given. Repertoires come from day 63 after the first vaccine or placebo injection. Whoever gave the sample was an adult aged 18-55 years in Boston. Produced via immunoSEQ multiplex PCR; TCRdb's table is partial and in-frame only. Of 350,000 to 500,000 clones in the sample, approximately 92% were seen once.

The V gene is TRBV27, the J gene TRBJ2-5; TRBD2 aligns across 13 bases. Material: peripheral blood, obtained in a trial of Ad26.COV2.S vaccine versus placebo. The clonotype originates from a person aged 18-65 years who received the Ad26.COV2.S COVID-19 vaccine or a placebo. The CDR3, as DNA: TGTGCCAGCAGTCCCCTATTTGCCGGGACTAGCGGGATCGAAGAGACCCAGTACTTC. It yields the protein CASSPLFAGTSGIEETQYF.